Following are 26 T cell receptor beta chains from one sample sequenced in a study of T cells in Graves' hyperthyroidism and ophthalmopathy. Amplified TCR beta CDR3 regions came from RNA transcripts. An initial round of RT-PCR targeting the TCR CDR3 relied on the HTBI primer set. One entry per CDR3 protein results from TCRdb running MiXCR on the multiplex PCR reads. The top ten clones hold 47% of a sample with hundreds of thousands of distinct CDR3 sequences, just under 20% of them seen once. The specimen was blood. Source of these receptors: a man aged 40-55 years with Graves' ophthalmopathy.

In this sample, this clonotype turned up a few times. The chain uses TRBV6-1 and TRBJ2-1; D not resolved. This CDR3 is built from 13 residues. Trimming removed 6 bases at V and 0 bases at J, with 6 bases between. Germline V gene lookup returns CDR1 MNHNS and CDR2 SASEGT. The CDR3 nucleotides are TGTGCCAGCAGAACAAGCTCCTACAATGAGCAGTTCTTC. The encoded protein is CASRTSSYNEQFF.

This clonotype was seen more than once but under ten times. At one end the junction does not follow the germline gene, possibly because of a read error. This chain connects TRBV3-1 to TRBJ1-4; possible D gene TRBD1, 6 bases. This CDR3 contains 13 residues. The germline V gene has CDR1 LGHDT and CDR2 YNNKEL (reference sequence). CDR3 sequence (DNA): TGTGCCAGCAGCTGGGGGGCTAATGAAAAACTGGTTTTT. Translated: CASSWGANEKLVF.

This clonotype was counted many times. This rearrangement joins TRBV13 to TRBJ2-3; D gene unclear. V dropped 3 bases and J dropped 6 bases, with 7 bases sitting between them. The germline gives CDR1 PRHDT, CDR2 FYEKMQ (reference sequence). This CDR3 contains 12 residues. The DNA of the CDR3 is TGTGCCAGCAGCTTTGCCTCGGATACGCAGTATTTT. This codes for CASSFASDTQYF.

This clonotype came up many times. J is TRBJ1-6 and V is TRBV6-1; TRBD1 is a possible D gene (5 bases). This CDR3 is 14 amino acids long. Trimming removed 8 bases from V and 7 bases from J, with 15 bases in between. Germline CDR1 reads MNHNS; CDR2 reads SASEGT. The CDR3 DNA reads TGTGCCAGCGGGGGGGGATCCTCCAATTCACCCCTCCACTTT. Translating it yields CASGGGSSNSPLHF.

The rearrangement links TRBV5-1 to TRBJ2-7; 8 positions agree with TRBD1. V dropped 0 bases and J dropped 2; count of bases not matched to a gene: 4. Germline loops: CDR1 SGHRS, CDR2 YFSETQ. This CDR3 is built from 15 residues. The CDR3 DNA follows: TGCGCCAGCAGCTTGGCGGGACAGGTGACCTACGAGCAGTACTTC. Its translation is CASSLAGQVTYEQYF.

This clonotype was found a few times. The V gene is TRBV3-1, the J gene TRBJ2-2; possible D gene TRBD1, 7 bases. The CDR3 runs 15 residues. Germline V gene lookup returns CDR1 LGHDT and CDR2 YNNKEL (reference sequence). V was trimmed by 5 bases and J by 0 bases, leaving 10 bases between them. CDR3 region: CASSGGTANTGELFF. The CDR3 nucleotides are TGTGCCAGCAGCGGCGGGACAGCGAACACCGGGGAGCTGTTTTTT.

There are many counts of this clonotype. The J gene is TRBJ2-2, the V gene TRBV2; 7 bases align to TRBD2. The length of the CDR3 is 13 residues. V gave up 5 bases and J gave up 7 bases; unmatched junction bases: 4. Germline V gives CDR1 SNHLY, CDR2 FYNNEI. In DNA form, the CDR3 reads TGTGCCAGCAGTTTTTCGGGGGGCGGGGAGCTGTTTTTT. It specifies CASSFSGGGELFF.

The chain is built from TRBV2 and TRBJ2-1; 12 bases align to TRBD2. The CDR3 consists of 15 residues. V shed 4 bases, J shed 8 bases, and the junction held 6 bases outside the gene matches. The germline V gene encodes CDR1 SNHLY and CDR2 FYNNEI. CDR3 in DNA: TGTGCCAGCAGTGGGACTAGCGGGAAAGGGCATGAGCAGTTCTTC. This translates into CASSGTSGKGHEQFF.

This clonotype was counted only a few times. One end of the junction is discordant with germline, which a read error may explain. The genes are TRBV7-7 and TRBJ2-5; TRBD2 aligns across 10 bases. Germline CDR1 reads SSHAT; CDR2 reads FNYEAQ (reference sequence). The length of the CDR3 is 18 residues. Here the CDR3 DNA reads TGTGCTAGCAGCTTAGGAACCTTTAGCGGGGGGACTCAAGAGACCCAGTACTTC. Its translation: CASSLGTFSGGTQETQYF.

About this clonotype: A much larger clone differs from this one at a single base, so this may be a read error. This chain connects TRBV10-3 to TRBJ1-1, with 8 bases identical to TRBD1. Germline CDR1 ENHRY, CDR2 SYGVKD. The CDR3 consists of 17 residues. The CDR3: CAISESGRGLENAEAFF. The CDR3 bases are TGTGCCATCAGTGAGTCAGGCAGGGGGCTCGAGAACGCTGAAGCTTTCTTT.

The V gene is TRBV7-9, the J gene TRBJ1-4; 7 positions match TRBD1. V trimming: 3 bases; J trimming: 6 bases; junction bases outside the gene matches: 4. Germline V CDR1 and CDR2: SEHNR, FQNEAQ (reference sequence). The CDR3 runs 14 residues. CDR3 sequence (DNA): TGTGCCAGCAGCTTCGAGGGGGCGTATGAAAAACTGTTTTTT. Residues: CASSFEGAYEKLFF.

This clonotype has more than one count but fewer than ten. J is TRBJ2-3 and V is TRBV10-3, with 11 bases lining up with TRBD2. The CDR3 sequence is 15 residues long. J was trimmed by 4 bases and V by 3 bases; bases with no gene match: 3. Germline CDR1 and CDR2: ENHRY and SYGVKD. This CDR3 is CAISEASGGSDTQYF. The DNA for the CDR3 is TGTGCCATCAGTGAAGCTAGCGGGGGGTCAGATACGCAGTATTTT.

The V and J genes are TRBV19 and TRBJ1-2; 7 positions match TRBD1. This CDR3 has 12 amino acids. From germline, CDR1 is LNHDA and CDR2 SQIVND (reference sequence). The ends lost 4 bases at V and 8 bases at J; junction bases unmatched: 4. This CDR3 reads CASSTNRGGYTF. The CDR3, as DNA: TGTGCCAGTAGTACCAACAGGGGCGGCTACACCTTC.

This clonotype has ten or more counts. The chain couples TRBV10-3 to TRBJ2-7; D is unclear. CDR1 is ENHRY and CDR2 is SYGVKD in the germline V gene. V shed 1 base and J shed 6 bases, with 13 bases lying between them. This CDR3 has 14 residues. CDR3: CAISELRLVGEQYF. The CDR3 nucleotides are TGTGCCATCAGTGAGTTGAGGCTAGTGGGCGAGCAGTACTTC.

This clonotype was counted at least ten times. The V and J genes are TRBV27 and TRBJ2-1; 8 bases match TRBD2. Per the germline V gene, CDR1 is MNHEY and CDR2 is SMNVEV (reference sequence). The ends lost 6 bases at V and 6 bases at J; junction bases unmatched: 16. The CDR3 runs to 17 residues. DNA of the CDR3: TGTGCCAGCAGCCACAACACAGCGGGAGTTAGCTTCAATGAGCAGTTCTTC. Its translation is CASSHNTAGVSFNEQFF.

Ten or more counts support this clonotype. V is TRBV7-8 and J is TRBJ2-2; D is tentatively TRBD1 or TRBD2 (6 bases each). The CDR3 loop spans 16 amino acids. V shed 5 bases and J shed 3 bases, with 16 bases lying between them. Germline-derived CDR1 and CDR2 are SGHVS and FQNEAQ. CDR3 in amino acids: CASSVGGQAYTGELFF. Here the CDR3 DNA reads TGTGCCAGCAGCGTGGGGGGACAAGCGTACACCGGGGAGCTGTTTTTT.

This clonotype was observed a handful of times. The gene calls are TRBV5-1 and TRBJ1-6, with 7 bases that match TRBD1. From germline, CDR1 is SGHRS and CDR2 YFSETQ. This CDR3 comprises 16 residues. J gave up 5 bases and V 4 bases, and 9 bases lay outside the gene matches. The chain's CDR3 is CASSPDRERDNSPLHF. The CDR3, as DNA: TGCGCCAGCAGCCCCGACAGGGAGCGGGATAATTCACCCCTCCACTTT.

There are many counts of this clonotype. The chain links TRBV15 to TRBJ1-6; D is uncertain. Trimming took off 6 bases at V and 10 bases at J, with 16 bases between the two ends. Germline CDR1 reads LNHNV; CDR2 reads YYDKDF (reference sequence). CDR3 size: 14 residues. In DNA form, the CDR3 reads TGTGCCACCAGTTTAAAGGGATTTATCTCACCCCTCCACTTT. It encodes CATSLKGFISPLHF.

This clonotype was seen ten or more times. This chain uses TRBV6-2 or TRBV6-3 with TRBJ2-7, with D perhaps TRBD1 (5 bases). The CDR3 runs 15 residues. Trimming shortened V by 7 bases and J by 2 bases, and 18 bases separated the two germline ends. The germline V gene encodes CDR1 MNHEY and CDR2 SVGEGT. The CDR3 is CASTGANTITYEQYF. The CDR3 DNA sequence: TGTGCCAGCACTGGGGCTAATACAATTACCTACGAGCAGTACTTC.

V usage is TRBV29-1 and J usage is TRBJ2-2; D may be TRBD2 (5 bases). The CDR3 runs to 13 residues. Germline-derived CDR1 and CDR2 are SQVTM and ANQGSEA. V lost 6 bases and J lost 7, with 15 bases in between. This CDR3 reads CSVVSRVGGELFF. Here the CDR3 DNA reads TGCAGCGTCGTTTCGCGGGTAGGCGGGGAGCTGTTTTTT.

This clonotype has ten or more counts. The chain couples TRBV27 to TRBJ2-5, with 11 bases aligning to TRBD2. Germline V gene data show CDR1 as MNHEY and CDR2 as SMNVEV (reference sequence). With 5 bases clipped from V and 3 bases from J, the junction kept 11 bases outside the gene matches. The CDR3 sequence is 17 residues long. DNA for the CDR3: TGTGCCAGCAGTCCAATTAAACTAGCGGGAGTCAAAGAGACCCAGTACTTC. Its translation: CASSPIKLAGVKETQYF.

This clonotype has more than one count but fewer than ten. The rearrangement links TRBV7-2 to TRBJ2-3; 8 bases are shared with TRBD1. In germline, CDR1 is SGHTA, CDR2 FQGNSA. The CDR3 has 17 residues. V lost 5 bases, J lost 5 bases, and 15 bases stayed unmatched. CDR3 sequence (DNA): TGTGCCAGCAGCCCACGGGTCCAGGGGGCCGGGGGAGATACGCAGTATTTT. The encoded protein is CASSPRVQGAGGDTQYF.

The chain combines TRBV29-1 with TRBJ1-1; TRBD1 might be the D (5 bases). The V and J ends lost 6 bases and 1 base respectively, with 15 bases between them. CDR3 length: 14 residues. In germline, CDR1 is SQVTM, CDR2 ANQGSEA. CDR3 nucleotide sequence: TGCAGCGTCTCAAGAGGGGTAGGGAACACTGAAGCTTTCTTT. Protein product: CSVSRGVGNTEAFF. The variable domain in full, with the rest retrieved from reference TRBV29-1 and TRBJ1-1, is SAVISQKPSRDICQRGTSLTIQCQVDSQVTMMFWYRQQPGQSLTLIATANQGSEATYESGFVIDKFPISRPNLTFSTLTVSNMSPEDSSIYLCSVSRGVGNTEAFFGQGTRLTVV.

This clonotype was observed at least ten times. This chain uses TRBV20-1 with TRBJ2-3; 8 bases fit TRBD2. CDR3 length: 12 amino acids. Germline CDR1 reads DFQATT; CDR2 reads SNEGSKA (reference sequence). The trim removed 3 bases at V and 9 bases at J, leaving 5 bases unmatched. CDR3 protein: CSASGGGYTQYF. The CDR3 DNA sequence: TGCAGTGCTAGCGGCGGGGGGTACACGCAGTATTTT.

Ten or more counts support this clonotype. The J gene is TRBJ1-2, the V gene TRBV27; the D is unclear. V gave up 4 bases and J gave up 0 bases, with 9 bases separating them. The CDR3 consists of 14 residues. Germline V lookup: CDR1 MNHEY, CDR2 SMNVEV (reference sequence). The CDR3 nucleotides are TGTGCCAGCAGTTCCCTCGGCGCTAACTATGGCTACACCTTC. Its translation: CASSSLGANYGYTF.

This clonotype turned up a few times. The chain combines TRBV29-1 with TRBJ2-1; 8 nucleotides line up with TRBD1. The CDR3 consists of 13 residues. After removal of 2 bases from V and 9 bases from J, the junction contained 6 bases not matched to a gene. CDR1 and CDR2 from the germline V gene are SQVTM and ANQGSEA. CDR3 DNA sequence: TGCAGCGTTGAAACCCCCAGGGGGCGTGAGCAGTTCTTC. It translates to CSVETPRGREQFF.